The 12 T cell receptor beta chains in this list originate from one sample, sequenced in a study of T cells in Graves' hyperthyroidism and ophthalmopathy. Amplification of TCR beta CDR3 regions was performed using RNA transcripts as template. First-round RT-PCR with HTBI primers amplified the TCR CDR3 region. TCRdb called the multiplex PCR reads again in MiXCR, with one record for every CDR3 protein. The table lists approximately 400,000 distinct CDR3 sequences, approximately 15% of them singletons. Sequencing input: blood. These TCRs come from a woman in her thirties with Graves' hyperthyroidism.

This clonotype was counted a few times. The chain joins TRBV10-1 to TRBJ2-2; the match to TRBD2 covers 10 bases. With 5 bases clipped from V and 6 bases from J, the junction kept 3 bases outside the gene matches. This CDR3 has 14 residues. CDR1 WNHNN and CDR2 SYGVQD come from the germline V gene (reference sequence). The CDR3 reads CASSPSGRAGELFF. The DNA for the CDR3 is TGCGCCAGCAGTCCTAGCGGGAGAGCCGGGGAGCTGTTTTTT.

There are a few counts of this clonotype. The gene calls are TRBV5-1 and TRBJ2-7; the D call may be TRBD1 or TRBD2 (6 bases each). CDR1 SGHRS and CDR2 YFSETQ come from the germline V gene. V gave up 2 bases and J gave up 4 bases, with 13 bases separating them. CDR3 length: 14 residues. The CDR3 DNA reads as TGCGCCAGCAGCTTTAGCGGAGGGGGGTACGAGCAGTACTTC. Its translation is CASSFSGGGYEQYF.

The sample holds many counts of this clonotype. The V and J genes are TRBV28 and TRBJ2-1; the D gene is possibly TRBD1 (5 bases). Trimming left V 6 bases short and J 9 bases short, with 18 bases between. There are 14 residues in the CDR3. Germline V gene sequence: CDR1 MDHEN, CDR2 SYDVKM. The CDR3 sequence is CASRSLWADSEQFF. CDR3 in DNA: TGTGCCAGCAGATCTCTCTGGGCTGACAGTGAGCAGTTCTTC.

The sample holds a few counts of this clonotype. The chain links TRBV24-1 to TRBJ1-5; perhaps TRBD1 as D (6 bases). The length of the CDR3 is 14 residues. V lost 3 bases, J lost 6 bases, and 11 bases lay in between. The germline V gene has CDR1 KGHDR and CDR2 SFDVKD. The CDR3 DNA is TGTGCCACCAGTGATCTTACAGGGAGTCAGCCCCAGCATTTT. This sequence encodes CATSDLTGSQPQHF.

At least ten counts were recorded for this clonotype. This chain connects TRBV24-1 to TRBJ2-2; TRBD1 agrees at 7 bases. V lost 4 bases and J lost 0; bases outside the gene matches: 7. The CDR3 consists of 17 residues. CDR1 KGHDR and CDR2 SFDVKD come from the germline V gene. The CDR3 DNA is TGTGCCACCAGTGAACGTGACAGGGTCACGAACACCGGGGAGCTGTTTTTT. This encodes CATSERDRVTNTGELFF.

In its sample, this clonotype was seen many times. One junction end does not reproduce the germline sequence, and a read error may be involved. The V gene is TRBV5-1, the J gene TRBJ2-7; TRBD2 matches 11 bases. Germline lookup yields CDR1 SGHRS and CDR2 YFSETQ. This CDR3 contains 14 residues. The CDR3 reads CASSLGTSGYEQYF. The CDR3 DNA reads as TGTGCCAGCAGTCTCGGGACTAGCGGCTACGAGCAGTACTTC.

This clonotype was counted at least ten times. The V gene is TRBV20-1, the J gene TRBJ2-1; D not certain. Trimming removed 6 bases at V and 10 bases at J, with 10 bases between. The CDR3 totals 10 residues. CDR1 DFQATT and CDR2 SNEGSKA come from the germline V gene (reference sequence). The CDR3 spells CSASVWEQFF. The CDR3 DNA follows: TGCAGTGCGTCCGTTTGGGAGCAGTTCTTC.

This clonotype was observed at least ten times. The rearrangement uses TRBV3-1 and TRBJ1-1; tentative D call: TRBD1 (5 bases). The CDR3 loop spans 12 amino acids. Germline CDR1 and CDR2: LGHDT and YNNKEL (reference sequence). Between the trimmed V and J ends, which lost 4 bases and 8 bases, there was a span of 11 bases. DNA for the CDR3: TGTGCCAGCAGCCTGGGGACGGCGGAAGCTTTCTTT. Protein: CASSLGTAEAFF.

This clonotype was seen only a few times. V gene TRBV19 combines with J gene TRBJ1-1; D uncertain. Per the germline V gene, CDR1 is LNHDA and CDR2 is SQIVND (reference sequence). Trimming took 8 bases from V and 3 from J, leaving 13 bases between them. This CDR3 region has 13 residues. The CDR3 spells CASQVGLDTEAFF. The CDR3 DNA reads as TGTGCCAGTCAGGTGGGATTAGACACTGAAGCTTTCTTT.

This rearrangement joins TRBV10-1 to TRBJ2-3; maybe TRBD2 (5 bases). The CDR3 is 14 amino acids. With 4 bases removed from V and 0 bases from J, the gap between germline ends came to 8 bases. CDR1 and CDR2 (germline): WNHNN, SYGVQD (reference sequence). CDR3 loop: CASSGGISTDTQYF. Here the CDR3 DNA reads TGCGCCAGCAGTGGAGGGATTAGCACAGATACGCAGTATTTT.

This clonotype was seen at least ten times. This rearrangement joins TRBV2 to TRBJ2-7; no clear D. V was pared by 0 bases and J by 2 bases, with 11 bases between. Germline loops: CDR1 SNHLY, CDR2 FYNNEI. The CDR3 is 15 amino acids. CDR3 sequence reads: CASSEARGATYEQYF. The CDR3 region has the DNA TGTGCCAGCAGTGAAGCGAGAGGCGCCACCTACGAGCAGTACTTC.

This clonotype came up a few times. V usage is TRBV20-1 and J usage is TRBJ2-1; possible D gene TRBD2, 7 bases. The germline V gene has CDR1 DFQATT and CDR2 SNEGSKA (reference sequence). CDR3 size: 14 residues. V was cut by 5 bases and J by 6 bases, with 17 bases left in between. CDR3 protein: CSARGFGGANEQFF. The CDR3, as DNA: TGCAGTGCTCGGGGCTTTGGGGGGGCCAATGAGCAGTTCTTC.